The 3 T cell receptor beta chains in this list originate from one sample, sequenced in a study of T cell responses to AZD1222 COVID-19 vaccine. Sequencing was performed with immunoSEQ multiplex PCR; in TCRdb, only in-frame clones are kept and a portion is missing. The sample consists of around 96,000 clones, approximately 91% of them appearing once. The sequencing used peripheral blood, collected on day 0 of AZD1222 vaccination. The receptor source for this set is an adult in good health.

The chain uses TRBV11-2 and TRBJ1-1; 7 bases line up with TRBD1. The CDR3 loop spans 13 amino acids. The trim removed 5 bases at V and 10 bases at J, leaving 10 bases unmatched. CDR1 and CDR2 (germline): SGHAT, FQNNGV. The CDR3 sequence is CASSPYRDSGAFF. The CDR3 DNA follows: TGTGCCAGCAGCCCTTACCGGGACAGTGGAGCTTTCTTT. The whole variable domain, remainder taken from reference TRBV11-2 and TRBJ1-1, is EAGVAQSPRYKIIEKRQSVAFWCNPISGHATLYWYQQILGQGPKLLIQFQNNGVVDDSQLPKDRFSAERLKGVDSTLKIQPAKLEDSAVYLCASSPYRDSGAFFGQGTRLTVV.

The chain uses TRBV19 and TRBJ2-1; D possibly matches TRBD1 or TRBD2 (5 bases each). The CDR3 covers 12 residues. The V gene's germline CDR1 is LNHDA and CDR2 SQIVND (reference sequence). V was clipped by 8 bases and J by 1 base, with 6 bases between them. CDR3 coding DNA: TGTGCCAGTGGGGGTTCCTACAATGAGCAGTTCTTC. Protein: CASGGSYNEQFF.

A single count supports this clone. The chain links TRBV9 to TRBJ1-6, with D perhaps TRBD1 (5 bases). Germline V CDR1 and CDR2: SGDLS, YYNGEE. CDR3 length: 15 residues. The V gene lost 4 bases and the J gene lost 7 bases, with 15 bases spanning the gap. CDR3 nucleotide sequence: TGTGCCAGCAGCCCACAATGGGGGGGGAATTCACCCCTCCACTTT. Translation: CASSPQWGGNSPLHF.